This T cell receptor beta chain was profiled in a study of blood T cell repertoires in COVID-19. Study information: Whether acute or convalescent, the COVID-19 samples came from the United States, Italy and Spain. Sources were T cells, B-cell-depleted T cells, or PBMCs; the material itself was cDNA or gDNA.

A single count supports this clone. As handled by the study authors: Estimation of nucleated cell counts relied on the amplification of reference gene primers. TCRdb's copy holds only in-frame clones and misses some; the assay was immunoSEQ multiplex PCR. V, J and clone size were drawn from that table, and D and trimming were deduced from the DNA. The sample shows 90,000 to 120,000 clones, 80% to 90% of them seen only once. The clonotype was recovered from a woman older than 75 with acute or convalescent COVID-19. The sample comprised peripheral blood.

Written as DNA, the CDR3 is TGTGCCAGCAGTTACGGCCCCAGGGGAAACTATGGCTACACCTTC. Protein: CASSYGPRGNYGYTF. J is TRBJ1-2 and V is TRBV6-5; D possibly corresponds to TRBD1 (6 bases). V was clipped by 2 bases and J by 2 bases, with 12 bases between them. Germline loops: CDR1 MNHEY, CDR2 SVGAGI. This CDR3 region has 15 residues.